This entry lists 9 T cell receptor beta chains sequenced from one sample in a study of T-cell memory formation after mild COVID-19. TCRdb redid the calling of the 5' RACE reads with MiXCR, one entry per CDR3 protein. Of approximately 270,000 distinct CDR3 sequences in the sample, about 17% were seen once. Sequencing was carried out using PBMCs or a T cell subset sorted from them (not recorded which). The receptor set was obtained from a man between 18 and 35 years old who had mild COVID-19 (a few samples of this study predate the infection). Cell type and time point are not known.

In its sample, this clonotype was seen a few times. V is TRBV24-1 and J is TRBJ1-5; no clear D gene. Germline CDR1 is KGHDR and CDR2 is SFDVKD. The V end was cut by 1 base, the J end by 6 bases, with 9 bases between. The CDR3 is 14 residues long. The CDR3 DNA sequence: TGTGCCACCAGTGATTTTCGGCGGACTCAGCCCCAGCATTTT. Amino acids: CATSDFRRTQPQHF.

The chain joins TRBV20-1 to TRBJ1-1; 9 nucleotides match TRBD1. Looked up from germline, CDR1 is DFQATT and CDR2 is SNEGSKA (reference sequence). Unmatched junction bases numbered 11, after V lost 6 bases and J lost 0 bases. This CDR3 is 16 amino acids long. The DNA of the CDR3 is TGCAGTGCGGGAGGGACAGGGAACAACATGAACACTGAAGCTTTCTTT. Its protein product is CSAGGTGNNMNTEAFF.

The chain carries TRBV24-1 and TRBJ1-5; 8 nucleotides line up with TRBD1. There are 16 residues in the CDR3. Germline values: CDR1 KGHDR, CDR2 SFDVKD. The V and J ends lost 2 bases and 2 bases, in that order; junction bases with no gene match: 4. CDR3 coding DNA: TGTGCCACCAGTGATTCCTCGACAGGGGGCAATCAGCCCCAGCATTTT. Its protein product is CATSDSSTGGNQPQHF.

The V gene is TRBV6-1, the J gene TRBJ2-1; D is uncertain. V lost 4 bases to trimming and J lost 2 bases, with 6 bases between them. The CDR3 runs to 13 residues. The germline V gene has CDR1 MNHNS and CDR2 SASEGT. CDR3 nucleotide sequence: TGTGCCAGCAGTGCCTCGACCTACAATGAGCAGTTCTTC. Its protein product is CASSASTYNEQFF.

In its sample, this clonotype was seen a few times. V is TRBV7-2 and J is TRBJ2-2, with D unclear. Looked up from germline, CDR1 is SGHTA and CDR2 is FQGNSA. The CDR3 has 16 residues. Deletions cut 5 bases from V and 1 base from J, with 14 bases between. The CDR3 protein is CASSPIPGRNTGELFF. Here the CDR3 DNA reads TGTGCCAGCAGCCCCATCCCAGGCCGGAACACCGGGGAGCTGTTTTTT.

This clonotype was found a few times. CDR3 in DNA: TGTGCCAGCAGCCCCGGCGGGGAAGTTGGTGGCTACACCTTC. Translated: CASSPGGEVGGYTF. This rearrangement joins TRBV9 to TRBJ1-2; D is undetermined. This CDR3 has 14 amino acids. Looked up from germline, CDR1 is SGDLS and CDR2 is YYNGEE. The ends were cut back, 4 bases at V and 7 bases at J, with 17 bases in the middle.

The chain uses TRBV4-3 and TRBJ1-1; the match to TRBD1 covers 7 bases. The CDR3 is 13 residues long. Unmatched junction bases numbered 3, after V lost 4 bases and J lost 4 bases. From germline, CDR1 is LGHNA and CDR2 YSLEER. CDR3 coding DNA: TGCGCCAGCAGCCGCACAGGGGTCACTGAAGCTTTCTTT. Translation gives CASSRTGVTEAFF.

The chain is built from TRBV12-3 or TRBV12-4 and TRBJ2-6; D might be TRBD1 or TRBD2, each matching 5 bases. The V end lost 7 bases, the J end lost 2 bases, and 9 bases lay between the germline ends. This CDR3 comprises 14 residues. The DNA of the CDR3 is TGTGCCAGCATTGGGGGAACTGGGGCCAACGTCCTGACTTTC. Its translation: CASIGGTGANVLTF.

As DNA, the CDR3 is TGCGCCAGCAGTGACGGGACATCGACCTACGAGCAGTACTTC. It specifies CASSDGTSTYEQYF. The chain employs TRBV10-1 and TRBJ2-7; TRBD1 might be the D (6 bases). Germline V gives CDR1 WNHNN, CDR2 SYGVQD (reference sequence). This CDR3 comprises 14 residues. Trimming took 3 bases from V and 2 from J, leaving 11 bases between them.